The T cell receptor beta chain described here comes from a study of blood T cell repertoires in COVID-19. The CDR3 is made up of 14 amino acids. V trimming: 3 bases; J trimming: 6 bases; junction bases outside the gene matches: 5. Looked up from germline, CDR1 is MNHEY and CDR2 is SMNVEV (reference sequence). Participants had their cohort set by participant-reported clinical history. The table came from immunoSEQ multiplex PCR; TCRdb's copy has only in-frame clones and leaves some out. The profile shows 250,000 to 400,000 clones, 90% of them singletons. The source is a man aged 55 to 69 who had recovered from COVID-19. The sample taken for sequencing was PBMCs or T cells enriched from blood (not recorded which). The chain uses TRBV27 and TRBJ2-7, with TRBD1 matching 10 bases. The CDR3 DNA reads as TGTGCCAGCAGTTTCTCCGGGACAGGGGTCGAGCAGTACTTC. It yields the protein CASSFSGTGVEQYF.